This TCR beta chain was observed in a study of cytomegalovirus exposure and HLA in healthy donors. Study results and caveats: Most TCR sequences were uncommon, yet certain public TCRs appeared in many donors. The study designated 150 to 200 TCR beta chains cytomegalovirus-associated. The tendency of first-cohort TCR clusters to co-occur in the 120 or so validation repertoires was identified by a subsequent analysis. A few of the chains that were CMV-associated were confirmed in vitro to be specific for CMV antigens.

This clone appeared a single time. Its antigen is not identified. Data came from immunoSEQ multiplex PCR; TCRdb stores just in-frame clones and leaves some out. The data hold 150,000 or so clones, with around 86% observed a single time. Germline CDR1 and CDR2: MRHNA and SNTAGT. The CDR3 covers 16 residues. Germline trimming cut 2 bases from V and 3 bases from J; bases unmatched to any gene: 5. The chain has TRBV6-4 and TRBJ2-5, with 11 bases aligning to TRBD1. The receptor's source is a man in his late teens or twenties in good health and CMV-seropositive. The sequenced sample consisted of PBMCs. In DNA, the CDR3 is TGTGCCAGCAGTGACCGTTTGGGACAGGGGGAAGAGACCCAGTACTTC. Encoded protein: CASSDRLGQGEETQYF.